What follows are 25 T cell receptor beta chains derived from one specimen sequenced in a study of control samples from healthy donors and cancer patients. Some clones are missing from TCRdb's copy, which holds only in-frame ones; the method was immunoSEQ multiplex PCR. This table has tens of thousands of clones, about 88% appearing once. Input material: blood. The receptors shown here come from a woman aged 45-60 years in good health.

This sequence joins TRBV19 and TRBJ1-2; TRBD1 might be the D (6 bases). This CDR3 is 14 amino acids long. V was cut by 6 bases and J by 8 bases, with 19 bases left in between. Germline V lookup: CDR1 LNHDA, CDR2 SQIVND (reference sequence). The CDR3 region is CASRDLDRLSGYTF. The CDR3, as DNA: TGTGCCAGTAGGGACTTGGACAGATTGAGCGGCTACACCTTC. The variable domain in full, with the rest retrieved from reference TRBV19 and TRBJ1-2, is DGGITQSPKYLFRKEGQNVTLSCEQNLNHDAMYWYRQDPGQGLRLIYYSQIVNDFQKGDIAEGYSVSREKKESFPLTVTSAQKNPTAFYLCASRDLDRLSGYTFGSGTRLTVV.

This clone was found once. The gene calls are TRBV4-1 and TRBJ2-1; 15 nucleotides align to TRBD2. V was pared by 4 bases and J by 1 base, with 11 bases of the junction left unmatched. CDR1 and CDR2 from the germline V gene are MGHRA and YSYEKL. The CDR3 spans 20 residues. For the CDR3, the DNA is TGCGCCAGCAGCCTGGTCCGGACTAGCGGGGGGGCCGGTTCCTACAATGAGCAGTTCTTC. Translation gives CASSLVRTSGGAGSYNEQFF.

A remark on this clone: Other DNA sequences within the sample encode an identical CDR3. This sequence joins TRBV4-1 and TRBJ1-1; D not resolved. In germline, CDR1 is MGHRA, CDR2 YSYEKL. V was shortened by 1 base and J by 1 base, with 4 bases between the two germline ends. This CDR3 is 13 amino acids long. Here the CDR3 reads CASSQGTNTEAFF. For the CDR3, the DNA is TGCGCCAGCAGCCAAGGTACGAACACTGAAGCTTTCTTT.

The chain carries TRBV12-5 and TRBJ1-2; unclear D gene. The CDR3 has 12 residues. CDR1 and CDR2 from the germline V gene are LGHNT and FRNRAP. The germline V and J ends were trimmed by 0 bases and 7 bases, with 6 bases remaining between them. The CDR3 reads CASGLVYGGYTF. The CDR3 DNA sequence: TGTGCTAGTGGTTTGGTTTATGGTGGCTACACCTTC. The whole variable domain, remainder taken from reference TRBV12-5 and TRBJ1-2, is DARVTQTPRHKVTEMGQEVTMRCQPILGHNTVFWYRQTMMQGLELLAYFRNRAPLDDSGMPKDRFSAEMPDATLATLKIQPSEPRDSAVYFCASGLVYGGYTFGSGTRLTVV.

J is TRBJ1-5 and V is TRBV5-6, with D uncertain. Germline loops: CDR1 SGHDT, CDR2 YYEEEE. Deletions cut 1 base from V and 3 bases from J, with 8 bases between. CDR3 size: 14 residues. The CDR3 DNA is TGTGCCAGCAGCTTGCCCGGGCTCAATCAGCCCCAGCATTTT. Its translation is CASSLPGLNQPQHF.

The V gene is TRBV2, the J gene TRBJ1-2, with D possibly being TRBD1 (5 bases). V was pared by 6 bases and J by 2 bases, with 16 bases between. This CDR3 has 15 amino acids. Germline V gives CDR1 SNHLY, CDR2 FYNNEI. CDR3 nucleotide sequence: TGTGCCAGCAGGGAGGGACCGCCTTTAAACTATGGCTACACCTTC. It translates to CASREGPPLNYGYTF.

The rearrangement uses TRBV29-1 and TRBJ1-2, with no clear D. The CDR3 runs 13 residues. From germline, CDR1 is SQVTM and CDR2 ANQGSEA. Trimming pared 2 bases from V and 4 bases from J, leaving 11 bases between. CDR3 nucleotides: TGCAGCGTTGAATCTGTGGGAAGCTATGGCTACACCTTC. Amino acids: CSVESVGSYGYTF.

The chain combines TRBV7-9 with TRBJ2-7; D tentatively fits TRBD1 or TRBD2 (5 bases each). Germline CDR1 reads SEHNR; CDR2 reads FQNEAQ (reference sequence). Trimming took 3 bases from V and 7 from J, leaving 13 bases between them. This CDR3 is 13 amino acids long. CDR3 sequence (DNA): TGTGCCAGCAGCTTTCTGAGGGGAGATGAGCAGTACTTC. The encoded protein is CASSFLRGDEQYF.

The count of this clone is one. J is TRBJ2-1 and V is TRBV11-3, with TRBD1 matching 12 bases. The trim removed 4 bases at V and 10 bases at J, leaving 2 bases unmatched. This CDR3 has 13 residues. The germline gives CDR1 SGHNT, CDR2 YENEEA. The CDR3 bases are TGTGCCAGCAGCTCCGGGACAGGGGGCGAGCAGTTCTTC. Its translation is CASSSGTGGEQFF.

The rearrangement links TRBV7-6 to TRBJ1-6, with D possibly matching TRBD1 (5 bases). The CDR3 runs to 16 residues. Germline values: CDR1 SGHVS, CDR2 FNYEAQ. The V end was cut by 1 base, the J end by 9 bases, with 16 bases between. In DNA form, the CDR3 reads TGTGCCAGCAGCTTAGAGGGGCGCGTCGGGTTTTCACCCCTCCACTTT. It codes for CASSLEGRVGFSPLHF.

This chain links TRBV5-1 with TRBJ2-1; unclear D gene. Germline values: CDR1 SGHRS, CDR2 YFSETQ. V was trimmed by 3 bases and J by 8 bases, leaving 15 bases between them. The CDR3 has 14 amino acids. CDR3 protein: CASSSRFSSDEQFF. The CDR3 DNA follows: TGCGCCAGCAGCTCTAGGTTTAGCTCCGATGAGCAGTTCTTC.

The J gene is TRBJ2-7, the V gene TRBV6-6, with TRBD2 identical over 7 bases. CDR3 size: 13 residues. V was clipped by 3 bases and J by 6 bases; unmatched bases: 5. CDR1 is MNHNY, CDR2 SVGAGI, per germline (reference sequence). In DNA form, the CDR3 reads TGTGCCAGCAGTTATCCCGGGGAGGGCGAGCAGTACTTC. This codes for CASSYPGEGEQYF.

The chain uses TRBV2 and TRBJ2-1; D is ambiguous. The ends were cut back, 2 bases at V and 9 bases at J, with 11 bases in the middle. The CDR3 is 13 residues long. The germline CDR1 and CDR2 sequences are SNHLY and FYNNEI. The CDR3 DNA reads TGTGCCAGCAGTGAACTTAAGCGCGGTGAGCAGTTCTTC. Translation: CASSELKRGEQFF.

The chain carries TRBV30 and TRBJ1-2, with a weak D call TRBD1 (5 bases). CDR1 and CDR2 from the germline V gene are GTSNPN and SVGIG (reference sequence). The CDR3 runs to 13 residues. V lost 0 bases to trimming and J lost 3 bases, with 8 bases between them. Here the CDR3 DNA reads TGTGCCTGGAGTGTACAGGCCTACTATGGCTACACCTTC. It codes for CAWSVQAYYGYTF. Using reference TRBV30 and TRBJ1-2 for the parts outside the CDR3, the full variable domain is SQTIHQWPATLVQPVGSPLSLECTVEGTSNPNLYWYRQAAGRGLQLLFYSVGIGQISSEVPQNLSASRPQDRQFILSSKKLLLSDSGFYLCAWSVQAYYGYTFGSGTRLTVV.

The gene calls are TRBV19 and TRBJ1-2; possible D gene TRBD1, 5 bases. In germline, CDR1 is LNHDA, CDR2 SQIVND (reference sequence). Trimming cost V 4 bases and J 4 bases, with 28 bases left between them. CDR3 size: 19 residues. Here the CDR3 reads CASSTLRPGTKSSSYGYTF. CDR3 coding DNA: TGTGCCAGTAGTACCCTCAGGCCAGGGACCAAGTCGTCCAGCTATGGCTACACCTTC.

The rearrangement links TRBV18 to TRBJ2-3; D unclear. In germline, CDR1 is KGHSH, CDR2 LQKENI. V was clipped by 4 bases and J by 2 bases, with 13 bases between them. This CDR3 spans 15 amino acids. The CDR3 DNA sequence: TGTGCCAGCTCACTAACTACCGACATCACAGATACGCAGTATTTT. This gives the protein CASSLTTDITDTQYF.

V and J are TRBV30 and TRBJ1-1; D perhaps matches TRBD1 (6 bases). CDR1 is GTSNPN, CDR2 SVGIG, per germline (reference sequence). V was trimmed by 1 base and J by 10 bases, leaving 16 bases between them. CDR3 length: 13 residues. The CDR3 is CAWSARRGGSAFF. CDR3 nucleotides: TGTGCCTGGAGTGCCCGCCGGGGGGGCTCAGCTTTCTTT.

V is TRBV19 and J is TRBJ1-2; no firm D call. The CDR3 length is 12 residues. The germline V and J ends were trimmed by 6 bases and 7 bases, with 12 bases remaining between them. From germline, CDR1 is LNHDA and CDR2 SQIVND (reference sequence). CDR3 amino acids: CASRFSRGGYTF. CDR3 coding DNA: TGTGCCAGTAGATTCAGCCGGGGTGGCTACACCTTC.

The V gene is TRBV9, the J gene TRBJ2-5; TRBD1 matches 9 bases. Germline CDR1 is SGDLS and CDR2 is YYNGEE. Germline trimming cut 4 bases from V and 5 bases from J; bases unmatched to any gene: 6. The CDR3 contains 14 residues. For the CDR3, the DNA is TGTGCCAGCAGCCCTACAGGGGGCCCTGAGACCCAGTACTTC. Its translation: CASSPTGGPETQYF.

The CDR3 nucleotides are TGTGCCAGCAGCCGCGGGACTAGCGGGGATGATACGCAGTATTTT. Translation gives CASSRGTSGDDTQYF. The chain recombines TRBV11-3 with TRBJ2-3, with TRBD2 matching over 13 bases. Trimming took 5 bases from V and 6 from J; bases not matched to a gene: 5. This CDR3 comprises 15 residues. Germline-derived CDR1 and CDR2 are SGHNT and YENEEA.

V gene TRBV5-1 combines with J gene TRBJ1-1; the D gene is possibly TRBD1 (5 bases). The germline V and J ends were trimmed by 0 bases and 11 bases, with 14 bases remaining between them. Germline V gives CDR1 SGHRS, CDR2 YFSETQ. This CDR3 region has 13 residues. The CDR3 is CASSLGLAGSAFF. The CDR3 coding sequence is TGCGCCAGCAGCTTGGGGTTGGCAGGGTCCGCTTTCTTT.

The chain carries TRBV5-4 and TRBJ2-7; TRBD2 is a possible D gene (6 bases). The V end was cut by 0 bases, the J end by 2 bases, with 12 bases between. From germline, CDR1 is SGHNT and CDR2 YYREEE (reference sequence). The CDR3 length is 15 residues. In DNA form, the CDR3 reads TGTGCCAGCAGCTTGGAGGAGGGTGATGCCTACGAGCAGTACTTC. It specifies CASSLEEGDAYEQYF.

This chain joins TRBV18 and TRBJ2-3; TRBD2 aligns across 7 bases. J gave up 2 bases and V 5 bases, and 7 bases lay outside the gene matches. The CDR3 length is 15 residues. In germline, CDR1 is KGHSH, CDR2 LQKENI. The CDR3 coding sequence is TGTGCCAGCTCAGTCGGACGGGGGGACACAGATACGCAGTATTTT. Its translation is CASSVGRGDTDTQYF.

The chain uses TRBV6-1 and TRBJ1-2; TRBD1 is a possible D gene (5 bases). CDR3 length: 15 residues. Germline CDR1 is MNHNS and CDR2 is SASEGT. V lost 1 base to trimming and J lost 8 bases, with 17 bases between them. The CDR3 DNA sequence: TGTGCCAGCAGTGAAGGCATCGGCAGGGTAAAAGGCTACACCTTC. As protein: CASSEGIGRVKGYTF.

This clone was picked up one time. The chain combines TRBV7-9 with TRBJ2-4; 7 nucleotides line up with TRBD2. This CDR3 spans 17 amino acids. Germline CDR1 and CDR2: SEHNR and FQNEAQ (reference sequence). V shed 0 bases and J 9 bases; nucleotides not matched to a gene: 14. The CDR3 loop reads CASSLAGRDYPRSIQYF. As DNA, the CDR3 is TGTGCCAGCAGCTTAGCTGGTCGGGACTACCCGAGAAGCATTCAGTACTTC.